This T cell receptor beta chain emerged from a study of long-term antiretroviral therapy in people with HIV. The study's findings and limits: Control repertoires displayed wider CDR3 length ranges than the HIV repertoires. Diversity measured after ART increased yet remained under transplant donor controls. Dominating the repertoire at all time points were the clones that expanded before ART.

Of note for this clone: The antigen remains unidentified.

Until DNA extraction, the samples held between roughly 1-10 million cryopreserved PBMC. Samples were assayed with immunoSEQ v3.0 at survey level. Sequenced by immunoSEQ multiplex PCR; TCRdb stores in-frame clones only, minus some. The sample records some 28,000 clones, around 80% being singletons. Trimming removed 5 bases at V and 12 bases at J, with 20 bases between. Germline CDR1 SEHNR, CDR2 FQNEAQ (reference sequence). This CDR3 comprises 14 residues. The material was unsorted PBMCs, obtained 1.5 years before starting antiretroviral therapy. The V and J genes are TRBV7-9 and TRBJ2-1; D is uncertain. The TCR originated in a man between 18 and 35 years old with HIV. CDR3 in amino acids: CASSPPLIWDAQFF. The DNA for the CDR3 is TGTGCCAGCAGCCCACCTTTAATCTGGGATGCGCAGTTCTTC.